These 21 T cell receptor beta chains were all obtained from the same sample, sequenced in a study of blood T cell repertoires in COVID-19. This table comes from immunoSEQ multiplex PCR, and its TCRdb copy is limited to in-frame clones, with some not included. Among almost 500,000 clones listed, 70% to 90% were seen once. The sample taken for sequencing was PBMCs or T cells enriched from blood (not recorded which). All receptors come from a woman aged 55-70 years who had recovered from COVID-19.

The chain recombines TRBV24-1 with TRBJ1-2; TRBD1 matches 10 bases. V shed 2 bases and J 6 bases; nucleotides not matched to a gene: 2. Germline CDR1 and CDR2: KGHDR and SFDVKD. This CDR3 region has 14 residues. CDR3 bases: TGTGCCACCAGTGATTGGGGGACAGGGGATGGCTACACCTTC. The encoded protein is CATSDWGTGDGYTF.

For the CDR3, the DNA is TGTGCCAGCAGCCAAGATCTTTCGGGAATACAGCAGTTCTTC. As protein: CASSQDLSGIQQFF. The chain links TRBV3-1 (or the pseudogene TRBV3-2) to TRBJ2-1; tentative D call: TRBD2 (5 bases). V was shortened by 0 bases and J by 11 bases, with 14 bases between the two germline ends. Germline loops: CDR1 LGHDT, CDR2 YNNKEL (reference sequence). The CDR3 has 14 amino acids.

V gene TRBV3-1 (or the pseudogene TRBV3-2) combines with J gene TRBJ2-3; possibly TRBD2 for D (7 bases). With 8 bases removed from V and 3 bases from J, the gap between germline ends came to 18 bases. The CDR3 runs to 15 residues. Germline V lookup: CDR1 LGHDT, CDR2 YNNKEL (reference sequence). The CDR3 loop is CASELGGGWTDTQYF. The CDR3 bases are TGTGCCAGCGAACTAGGGGGGGGCTGGACAGATACGCAGTATTTT.

This clone was counted once. This rearrangement joins TRBV10-1 to TRBJ2-3; TRBD2 agrees at 10 bases. CDR1 and CDR2 from the germline V gene are WNHNN and SYGVQD (reference sequence). The CDR3 is made up of 16 amino acids. The trim removed 5 bases at V and 4 bases at J, leaving 9 bases unmatched. The CDR3 loop is CASSPSPAGGADTQYF. For the CDR3, the DNA is TGCGCCAGCAGTCCGAGCCCAGCGGGGGGGGCAGATACGCAGTATTTT.

Worth noting for this clone: Different DNA sequences within this sample yield the same CDR3. This rearrangement joins TRBV2 to TRBJ1-1; D call uncertain. The germline gives CDR1 SNHLY, CDR2 FYNNEI. The CDR3 runs 10 residues. Trimming took off 6 bases at V and 7 bases at J, with 6 bases between the two ends. CDR3 bases: TGTGCCAGCAGAGGCGGTGAAGCTTTCTTT. Translation gives CASRGGEAFF.

The chain is built from TRBV9 and TRBJ1-1, with D hard to call. The CDR3 length is 13 residues. The V gene lost 0 bases and the J gene lost 3 bases, with 6 bases spanning the gap. Germline CDR1 and CDR2: SGDLS and YYNGEE. This CDR3 reads CASSVGEYTEAFF. CDR3 DNA sequence: TGTGCCAGCAGCGTAGGCGAGTACACTGAAGCTTTCTTT.

This chain joins TRBV6-4 and TRBJ1-5; TRBD1 aligns across 8 bases. The CDR3 consists of 14 residues. Unmatched junction bases numbered 6, after V lost 6 bases and J lost 5 bases. Germline V CDR1 and CDR2: MRHNA, SNTAGT. CDR3 amino acids: CASSMDRDDQPQHF. The CDR3 DNA reads as TGTGCCAGCAGCATGGACAGGGACGATCAGCCCCAGCATTTT.

The V gene is TRBV7-8, the J gene TRBJ2-7, with 8 bases matching TRBD2. There are 14 residues in the CDR3. Germline CDR1 SGHVS, CDR2 FQNEAQ. The ends lost 4 bases at V and 4 bases at J; junction bases unmatched: 6. The CDR3 here is CASSYSGALYEQYF. CDR3 sequence (DNA): TGTGCCAGCAGCTATAGCGGGGCGTTATACGAGCAGTACTTC. The whole variable domain, remainder taken from reference TRBV7-8 and TRBJ2-7, is GAGVSQSPRYKVAKRGQDVALRCDPISGHVSLFWYQQALGQGPEFLTYFQNEAQLDKSGLPSDRFFAERPEGSVSTLKIQRTQQEDSAVYLCASSYSGALYEQYFGPGTRLTVT.

The rearrangement links TRBV10-2 to TRBJ1-1, with D maybe TRBD1 (5 bases). The V end lost 6 bases, the J end lost 1 base, and 12 bases lay between the germline ends. Looked up from germline, CDR1 is WSHSY and CDR2 is SAAADI. This CDR3 spans 14 amino acids. In DNA form, the CDR3 reads TGCGCCAGCAGGGGTGGGGCGGAGAACACTGAAGCTTTCTTT. Translated, it gives CASRGGAENTEAFF.

This chain connects TRBV11-2 to TRBJ2-5; D is uncertain. The V gene's germline CDR1 is SGHAT and CDR2 FQNNGV. V gave up 0 bases and J gave up 2 bases, with 16 bases separating them. This CDR3 is 17 amino acids long. CDR3 nucleotide sequence: TGTGCCAGCAGCTTAGAGGTAGCCCAAGCCCATCAAGAGACCCAGTACTTC. It codes for CASSLEVAQAHQETQYF.

The chain carries TRBV7-9 and TRBJ1-4; 9 bases match TRBD1. Germline lookup yields CDR1 SEHNR and CDR2 FQNEAQ (reference sequence). V lost 5 bases to trimming and J lost 7 bases; unmatched junction nucleotides: 11. CDR3 length equals 16 residues. CDR3 sequence: CASSHSPGQGSEKLFF. The CDR3 DNA follows: TGTGCCAGCAGCCATTCCCCGGGACAGGGATCTGAAAAACTGTTTTTT.

This chain uses TRBV27 with TRBJ1-1; the D gene is possibly TRBD1 (5 bases). The CDR3 has 12 residues. CDR1 is MNHEY and CDR2 is SMNVEV in the germline V gene (reference sequence). The V and J ends lost 0 bases and 9 bases respectively, with 8 bases between them. CDR3 amino acids: CASSLSAGKAFF. The CDR3 DNA reads as TGTGCCAGCAGTTTATCGGCAGGGAAAGCTTTCTTT.

In its sample, this clone was seen once. The rearrangement links TRBV6-5 to TRBJ2-4; maybe TRBD1 (5 bases). Trimming cost V 0 bases and J 9 bases, with 15 bases left between them. CDR3 length: 15 residues. CDR1 is MNHEY and CDR2 is SVGAGI in the germline V gene. The CDR3 bases are TGTGCCAGCAGTTACTCGATCCAGGGCTTAGGCATTCAGTACTTC. Translation: CASSYSIQGLGIQYF.

The gene calls are TRBV27 and TRBJ1-1; D is unclear. The CDR3 spans 14 residues. V lost 6 bases, J lost 1 base, and 12 bases lay in between. CDR1 and CDR2 from the germline V gene are MNHEY and SMNVEV (reference sequence). The CDR3 protein is CASRTTPGNTEAFF. CDR3 DNA: TGTGCCAGCAGGACTACCCCCGGGAACACTGAAGCTTTCTTT.

The V gene is TRBV10-2, the J gene TRBJ2-2; maybe TRBD1 (5 bases). V shed 4 bases and J shed 8 bases, with 14 bases lying between them. The CDR3 has 14 amino acids. The germline CDR1 and CDR2 sequences are WSHSY and SAAADI. This CDR3 reads CASSADTVWGELFF. CDR3 nucleotide sequence: TGCGCCAGCAGTGCGGACACGGTATGGGGGGAGCTGTTTTTT.

The chain joins TRBV6-4 to TRBJ2-2, with TRBD1 identical over 7 bases. CDR1 and CDR2 from the germline V gene are MRHNA and SNTAGT. The CDR3 runs to 15 residues. V trimming: 3 bases; J trimming: 5 bases; junction bases outside the gene matches: 6. CDR3 residues: CASSDSHRGTGELFF. CDR3 nucleotides: TGTGCCAGCAGTGATTCGCACAGGGGAACCGGGGAGCTGTTTTTT.

The chain links TRBV7-6 to TRBJ2-3; D possibly corresponds to TRBD2 (6 bases). The V end was cut by 5 bases, the J end by 0 bases, with 12 bases between. Germline V CDR1 and CDR2: SGHVS, FNYEAQ. This CDR3 is 15 amino acids long. The CDR3 DNA sequence: TGTGCCAGCAGCCCGGGACTCGCAAGCACAGATACGCAGTATTTT. This sequence encodes CASSPGLASTDTQYF.

On this clone itself: Compared with germline, one end of the junction differs, possibly owing to a read error. V gene TRBV9 combines with J gene TRBJ2-5; TRBD2 is a possible D gene (6 bases). From germline, CDR1 is SGDLS and CDR2 YYNGEE. The CDR3 consists of 15 residues. CDR3: CASSAPGVDQGTQYF. For the CDR3, the DNA is TGTGCCAGCAGCGCCCCGGGGGTAGACCAAGGGACCCAGTACTTC.

This clone has just one count. V is TRBV9 and J is TRBJ2-2; D is possibly TRBD1 (5 bases). There are 13 residues in the CDR3. V was cut by 3 bases and J by 5 bases, with 8 bases left in between. Germline CDR1 reads SGDLS; CDR2 reads YYNGEE. CDR3 nucleotide sequence: TGTGCCAGCAGCGAGTCAGGGACCGGGGAGCTGTTTTTT. Translation gives CASSESGTGELFF.

CDR3 residues: CAISGGGQSTDTQYF. DNA for the CDR3: TGTGCCATCAGTGGGGGGGGGCAGAGCACAGATACGCAGTATTTT. The chain uses TRBV10-3 and TRBJ2-3; possibly TRBD2 for D (7 bases). The germline gives CDR1 ENHRY, CDR2 SYGVKD. This CDR3 comprises 15 residues. The V end was cut by 4 bases, the J end by 0 bases, with 11 bases between.

The chain employs TRBV5-1 and TRBJ1-1; 7 bases align to TRBD1. V lost 2 bases and J lost 4; bases outside the gene matches: 8. This CDR3 is built from 15 residues. Germline lookup yields CDR1 SGHRS and CDR2 YFSETQ. This CDR3 reads CASSLTGEWGTEAFF. The CDR3 coding sequence is TGCGCCAGCAGCTTAACAGGGGAGTGGGGCACTGAAGCTTTCTTT. Filled out from reference TRBV5-1 and TRBJ1-1, the complete variable domain reads KAGVTQTPRYLIKTRGQQVTLSCSPISGHRSVSWYQQTPGQGLQFLFEYFSETQRNKGNFPGRFSGRQFSNSRSEMNVSTLELGDSALYLCASSLTGEWGTEAFFGQGTRLTVV.